These 29 T cell receptor beta chains were all obtained from the same sample, sequenced in a study of blood T cell repertoires in COVID-19. The method was immunoSEQ multiplex PCR; TCRdb's version includes in-frame clones alone and lacks a portion of them. Of some 35,000 clones in the sample, around nine tenths were seen once. Sample: peripheral blood. The receptors were sampled from a man between 65 and 85 years old with active COVID-19.

The gene calls are TRBV19 and TRBJ2-7; 12 bases match TRBD1. J gave up 6 bases and V 4 bases, and 7 bases lay outside the gene matches. Germline-derived CDR1 and CDR2 are LNHDA and SQIVND (reference sequence). The CDR3 spans 15 residues. The CDR3 DNA is TGTGCCAGTAGTACGTTCGGGACAGGGGGCGGCGAGCAGTACTTC. The encoded protein is CASSTFGTGGGEQYF.

In its sample, this clone was seen once. The rearrangement joins TRBV11-3 to TRBJ2-2; D may be TRBD1 (7 bases). V gave up 5 bases and J gave up 6 bases, with 16 bases separating them. There are 15 residues in the CDR3. Germline loops: CDR1 SGHNT, CDR2 YENEEA. The CDR3 DNA is TGTGCCAGCAGCCCCGGGGGACAGTATGCCGGGGAGCTGTTTTTT. Translated: CASSPGGQYAGELFF. Combining the CDR3 with reference TRBV11-3 and TRBJ2-2 gives the whole variable domain EAGVVQSPRYKIIEKKQPVAFWCNPISGHNTLYWYLQNLGQGPELLIRYENEEAVDDSQLPKDRFSAERLKGVDSTLKIQPAELGDSAVYLCASSPGGQYAGELFFGEGSRLTVL.

This rearrangement joins TRBV6-4 to TRBJ2-1; TRBD2 agrees at 11 bases. CDR1 and CDR2 from the germline V gene are MRHNA and SNTAGT. CDR3 length: 16 amino acids. V shed 3 bases, J shed 4 bases, and the junction held 5 bases outside the gene matches. The CDR3 DNA reads as TGTGCCAGCAGTGAAGACGGGACTAGCGGATACAATGAGCAGTTCTTC. Translation: CASSEDGTSGYNEQFF.

The chain links TRBV15 to TRBJ2-5, with TRBD2 matching 8 bases. J was trimmed by 5 bases and V by 8 bases; bases with no gene match: 7. Germline CDR1 reads LNHNV; CDR2 reads YYDKDF (reference sequence). The CDR3 has 13 residues. CDR3 protein: CATGGGRRETQYF. DNA of the CDR3: TGTGCCACCGGTGGCGGGAGGCGCGAGACCCAGTACTTC.

DNA of the CDR3: TGTGCCTGGAGCTCGGCTAGCGGGATTTACGAGCAGTACTTC. Its protein product is CAWSSASGIYEQYF. The chain links TRBV30 to TRBJ2-7, with TRBD2 matching over 9 bases. CDR3 length equals 14 residues. Germline trimming cut 3 bases from V and 4 bases from J; bases unmatched to any gene: 7. Germline values: CDR1 GTSNPN, CDR2 SVGIG (reference sequence).

The count of this clone is one. This rearrangement joins TRBV7-3 to TRBJ2-1; 11 bases align to TRBD2. With 2 bases clipped from V and 7 bases from J, the junction kept 4 bases outside the gene matches. Germline V gene lookup returns CDR1 SGHTA and CDR2 FQGTGA. CDR3 length equals 15 residues. The CDR3 loop is CASSLVPSGRNEQFF. CDR3 nucleotide sequence: TGTGCCAGCAGCTTAGTGCCTAGCGGGAGGAATGAGCAGTTCTTC.

This sequence joins TRBV20-1 and TRBJ2-5, with D tentatively TRBD1 (5 bases). CDR3 length: 11 residues. Trimming cost V 5 bases and J 7 bases, with 11 bases left between them. Per the germline V gene, CDR1 is DFQATT and CDR2 is SNEGSKA (reference sequence). The DNA of the CDR3 is TGCAGTGCTCCCACAGGTGTGACCCAGTACTTC. Translated, it gives CSAPTGVTQYF.

This clone was counted once. The chain links TRBV7-6 to TRBJ1-2; D perhaps matches TRBD1 (6 bases). Trimming left V 5 bases short and J 6 bases short, with 13 bases between. The CDR3 has 13 amino acids. Per the germline V gene, CDR1 is SGHVS and CDR2 is FNYEAQ. In DNA form, the CDR3 reads TGTGCCAGCAGCCTAATACAGGGAAATGGCTACACCTTC. This sequence encodes CASSLIQGNGYTF.

This rearrangement joins TRBV20-1 to TRBJ2-7; 7 bases are a match to TRBD2. The germline CDR1 and CDR2 sequences are DFQATT and SNEGSKA (reference sequence). The CDR3 totals 16 residues. Losses at the gene ends were 3 bases for V and 0 bases for J; bases not matched to a gene: 11. CDR3 loop: CSASSPLAERSYEQYF. The CDR3 DNA reads as TGCAGTGCTAGTTCCCCCCTAGCGGAGCGCTCCTACGAGCAGTACTTC.

V usage is TRBV5-1 and J usage is TRBJ2-5; 7 bases map to TRBD2. CDR1 is SGHRS and CDR2 is YFSETQ in the germline V gene. The CDR3 length is 13 residues. Trimming cost V 4 bases and J 5 bases; bases outside gene matches: 5. The chain's CDR3 is CASSVRGGETQYF. Written as DNA, the CDR3 is TGCGCCAGCAGCGTCCGGGGAGGGGAGACCCAGTACTTC.

The chain combines TRBV9 with TRBJ2-2, with a weak D call TRBD1 (5 bases). The germline gives CDR1 SGDLS, CDR2 YYNGEE. The germline V and J ends were trimmed by 4 bases and 4 bases, with 20 bases remaining between them. CDR3 length equals 17 residues. The DNA of the CDR3 is TGTGCCAGCAGCTTCCCCGGGCGGCAGGGTGTCACCGGGGAGCTGTTTTTT. Amino acids: CASSFPGRQGVTGELFF.

Only one count was recorded for this clone. The gene calls are TRBV5-1 and TRBJ2-3; 8 nucleotides match TRBD2. The germline V gene encodes CDR1 SGHRS and CDR2 YFSETQ. The CDR3 has 15 residues. J lost 2 bases, V lost 3 bases, and 5 bases had no gene match. As DNA, the CDR3 is TGCGCCAGCAGCTCAATAGCGGGGTCCACAGATACGCAGTATTTT. It codes for CASSSIAGSTDTQYF.

This clone was seen a handful of times. The chain recombines TRBV2 with TRBJ2-7, with D hard to call. Germline CDR1 and CDR2: SNHLY and FYNNEI. Trimming cost V 6 bases and J 5 bases, with 14 bases left between them. The CDR3 has 13 residues. CDR3 bases: TGTGCCAGCAGCTACCAAAGTTACGACGAGCAGTACTTC. This gives the protein CASSYQSYDEQYF.

The chain carries TRBV9 and TRBJ2-3; tentatively, D is TRBD1 (6 bases). This CDR3 is 12 amino acids long. The V end lost 3 bases, the J end lost 6 bases, and 8 bases lay between the germline ends. Germline V gene sequence: CDR1 SGDLS, CDR2 YYNGEE. CDR3 DNA sequence: TGTGCCAGCAGCGCAAGGGGGGATACGCAGTATTTT. As protein: CASSARGDTQYF.

The rearrangement joins TRBV5-6 to TRBJ1-2; 7 bases map to TRBD1. The germline CDR1 and CDR2 sequences are SGHDT and YYEEEE. J gave up 3 bases and V 2 bases, and 4 bases lay outside the gene matches. This CDR3 is built from 14 residues. In nucleotides, the CDR3 is TGTGCCAGCAGCTTAGGACAGGACCACTATGGCTACACCTTC. It codes for CASSLGQDHYGYTF.

This clone was observed a few times. The V call is TRBV7-9, the J call TRBJ2-3, with 7 bases lining up with TRBD2. The CDR3 runs to 18 residues. Germline V CDR1 and CDR2: SEHNR, FQNEAQ (reference sequence). J was trimmed by 0 bases and V by 2 bases; bases with no gene match: 11. CDR3 region: CASSLSGKLATSTDTQYF. The CDR3, as DNA: TGTGCCAGCAGCTTATCGGGGAAACTAGCGACTAGCACAGATACGCAGTATTTT.

This clone was seen more than once but under ten times. The chain carries TRBV6-6 and TRBJ2-1; 14 bases fit TRBD2. The CDR3 loop spans 16 amino acids. The V gene's germline CDR1 is MNHNY and CDR2 SVGAGI (reference sequence). Germline trimming cut 5 bases from V and 4 bases from J; bases unmatched to any gene: 4. CDR3: CASSDWTSGRYNEQFF. Here the CDR3 DNA reads TGTGCCAGCAGTGACTGGACTAGCGGGAGGTACAATGAGCAGTTCTTC.

This clone was seen just once. The J gene is TRBJ2-3, the V gene TRBV28; TRBD2 matches 10 bases. Trimming took 5 bases from V and 4 from J; bases not matched to a gene: 12. CDR1 MDHEN and CDR2 SYDVKM come from the germline V gene. This CDR3 has 17 amino acids. The CDR3 DNA reads TGTGCCAGCAGTCCCCAAGGCAGCGGGAGGGGGGCAGATACGCAGTATTTT. It specifies CASSPQGSGRGADTQYF.

V and J are TRBV19 and TRBJ1-6; 9 bases line up with TRBD1. The CDR3 length is 16 residues. Germline loops: CDR1 LNHDA, CDR2 SQIVND (reference sequence). Trimming at V came to 4 bases and at J to 9 bases, leaving 10 bases not matched to a gene. CDR3 DNA sequence: TGTGCCAGTAGTAAAACCGGGACAGGGATAGGTTCACCCCTCCACTTT. The encoded protein is CASSKTGTGIGSPLHF.

The chain carries TRBV4-3 and TRBJ2-2; 13 bases agree with TRBD2. Looked up from germline, CDR1 is LGHNA and CDR2 is YSLEER. The CDR3 is 17 residues long. Trimming at V came to 3 bases and at J to 8 bases, leaving 9 bases not matched to a gene. The DNA for the CDR3 is TGCGCCAGCAGCCAGGCCGGGACTAGCGGGAAGGGAGGGGAGCTGTTTTTT. Its translation: CASSQAGTSGKGGELFF.

There are a few counts of this clone. J is TRBJ1-2 and V is TRBV9; D gene unclear. Germline loops: CDR1 SGDLS, CDR2 YYNGEE. The CDR3 is 15 amino acids. V lost 0 bases and J 0 bases, leaving 9 bases between the germline ends. DNA of the CDR3: TGTGCCAGCAGCGTAGAATCAGTCGCTAACTATGGCTACACCTTC. This codes for CASSVESVANYGYTF.

The gene calls are TRBV15 and TRBJ2-4, with D possibly matching TRBD1 (5 bases). CDR3 length equals 12 residues. In germline, CDR1 is LNHNV, CDR2 YYDKDF (reference sequence). Between the trimmed V and J ends, which lost 3 bases and 8 bases, there was a span of 8 bases. The CDR3 loop reads CATSSGADIQYF. The CDR3 DNA is TGTGCCACCAGCAGTGGGGCGGACATTCAGTACTTC.

This clone was recorded a few times. The chain links TRBV19 to TRBJ2-2; D might be TRBD2 (5 bases). The V end was cut by 1 base, the J end by 2 bases, with 11 bases between. This CDR3 has 16 amino acids. Germline CDR1 and CDR2: LNHDA and SQIVND (reference sequence). This CDR3 is CASSIGYGDNTGELFF. CDR3 coding DNA: TGTGCCAGTAGTATAGGGTACGGGGATAACACCGGGGAGCTGTTTTTT.

J is TRBJ2-1 and V is TRBV7-9, with 8 bases fitting TRBD2. This CDR3 comprises 15 residues. CDR1 and CDR2 (germline): SEHNR, FQNEAQ (reference sequence). Trimming cost V 5 bases and J 8 bases; bases outside gene matches: 11. The CDR3 sequence: CASSLSSGGPHEQFF. In DNA form, the CDR3 reads TGTGCCAGCAGCCTGTCCTCGGGGGGGCCACATGAGCAGTTCTTC.

The chain uses TRBV29-1 and TRBJ2-7, with TRBD1 matching over 9 bases. CDR3 length: 14 residues. With V trimmed by 5 bases and J by 7 bases, 12 bases remained unmatched. The germline V gene has CDR1 SQVTM and CDR2 ANQGSEA. The DNA of the CDR3 is TGCAGCGTTCAGCTGACAGGGGGGTCGTGGGAGCAGTACTTC. Amino acids: CSVQLTGGSWEQYF.

V and J are TRBV24-1 and TRBJ2-5; 11 bases agree with TRBD2. The V gene end was trimmed by 6 bases and the J gene end by 4 bases; junction bases not matched to a gene: 6. The CDR3 runs to 15 residues. Germline V gene data show CDR1 as KGHDR and CDR2 as SFDVKD. The CDR3 nucleotides read TGTGCCACCAGTCCGGTAGCGGGAGGGCCAGAGACCCAGTACTTC. This gives the protein CATSPVAGGPETQYF.

This clone was observed once. J is TRBJ2-2 and V is TRBV4-3; D is perhaps TRBD2 (6 bases). Trimming took 0 bases from V and 4 from J, leaving 12 bases between them. This CDR3 comprises 16 residues. CDR1 LGHNA and CDR2 YSLEER come from the germline V gene. CDR3 DNA sequence: TGCGCCAGCAGCCAAGATCGGGGCGGGACCACCGGGGAGCTGTTTTTT. Translation gives CASSQDRGGTTGELFF.

This clone was seen just once. The rearrangement links TRBV6-6 to TRBJ1-5; possible D gene TRBD1, 5 bases. This CDR3 has 15 amino acids. Germline lookup yields CDR1 MNHNY and CDR2 SVGAGI (reference sequence). V dropped 5 bases and J dropped 0 bases, with 11 bases sitting between them. The CDR3 loop reads CASSNGHPSNQPQHF. CDR3 bases: TGTGCCAGCAGTAACGGACACCCTAGCAATCAGCCCCAGCATTTT.

This chain links TRBV2 with TRBJ1-2, with 11 bases matching TRBD1. Germline V gives CDR1 SNHLY, CDR2 FYNNEI. The CDR3 runs 15 residues. V trimming: 6 bases; J trimming: 4 bases; junction bases outside the gene matches: 7. DNA of the CDR3: TGTGCCAGCAGGGCATCCGGGACAGGGGGCTATGGCTACACCTTC. Translating it yields CASRASGTGGYGYTF.